The clone carrying this T cell receptor (beta chain) was recorded a few times. The target antigen is unknown. TCRdb analysed the PCR reads with MiXCR anew, one entry per CDR3 protein. The data hold around 470,000 distinct CDR3 sequences, with 20% to 25% observed a single time. These data originate in a study of molecular identifiers for immune sequencing clone quantification. Naive CD8 sequencing libraries were generated from approximately 22,000 to 940,000 sorted cells, with 10%, 30% or 50% RNA as input. CDR1 and CDR2 from the germline V gene are MNHEY and SMNVEV (reference sequence). The CDR3 consists of 16 residues. V was pared by 5 bases and J by 10 bases, with 16 bases of the junction left unmatched. Broader study findings: Effector cells had over 99% of their molecules in clones above 20 RNA copies, while naive cells had under 1%.

The source of this sequence is a human donor in good health. Some libraries in this study had Jurkat cell RNA spiked in. This chain uses TRBV27 with TRBJ2-1; the match to TRBD2 covers 8 bases. The sample consisted of naive CD8+ T cells from blood, with Jurkat cell RNA spiked in. Subset given: FACS-sorted CD8+CD4-CCR7+CD45RA+ naive T cells. This CDR3 reads CASSQESGLDLYEQFF. DNA of the CDR3: TGTGCCAGCAGTCAAGAATCGGGACTAGATCTCTACGAGCAGTTCTTC.